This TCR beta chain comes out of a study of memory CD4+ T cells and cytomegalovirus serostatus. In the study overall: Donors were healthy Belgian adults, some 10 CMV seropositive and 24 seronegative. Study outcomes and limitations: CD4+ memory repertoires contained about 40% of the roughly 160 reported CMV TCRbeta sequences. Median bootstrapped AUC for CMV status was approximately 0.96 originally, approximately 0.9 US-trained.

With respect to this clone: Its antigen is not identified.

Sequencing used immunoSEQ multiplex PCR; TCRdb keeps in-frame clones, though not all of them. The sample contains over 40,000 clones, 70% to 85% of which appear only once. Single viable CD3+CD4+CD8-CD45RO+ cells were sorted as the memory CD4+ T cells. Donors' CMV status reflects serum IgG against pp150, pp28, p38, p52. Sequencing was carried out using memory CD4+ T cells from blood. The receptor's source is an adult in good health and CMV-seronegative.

Written as DNA, the CDR3 is TGTGCCAGTAAAACCGGGACAGGGGGAGAGACCCAGTACTTC. Its translation is CASKTGTGGETQYF. This sequence joins TRBV18 and TRBJ2-5, with TRBD1 matching 11 bases. The CDR3 sequence is 14 residues long. Germline-derived CDR1 and CDR2 are KGHSH and LQKENI. V dropped 9 bases and J dropped 4; count of bases not matched to a gene: 7.